This T cell receptor beta chain originates from a study of regulatory T cells in long-lasting Graves disease. General study points: Persistent Graves' patients showed a TCR diversity that was lower than that of newly diagnosed ones.

In building TCR beta libraries, iRepertoire HTBI primers were used together with Arm-PCR of CDR3 regions. Original processing notes: Segment identification across samples yielded 50 to 80 TRBV and fewer than 15 TRBJ segments. TCRdb fed the multiplex PCR reads into MiXCR, producing one record per CDR3 protein. The V and J calls and clone size come from TCRdb's table, not from the authors' own analysis. This sample has around 450,000 distinct CDR3 sequences, with about 16% found just once. Time point described: newly diagnosed GD, antithyroid drugs for less than 3 months. RNA from PBMCs was the source of the TCR library. The collection involved drawing nine milliliters of peripheral blood into EDTA tubes. Trimming took off 5 bases at V and 2 bases at J, with 7 bases between the two ends. This CDR3 contains 11 residues. Germline lookup yields CDR1 DFQATT and CDR2 SNEGSKA (reference sequence). At least ten counts were recorded for this clonotype. Its antigen remains unidentified.

The sample was also reused in another study, on T cells in Graves' hyperthyroidism and ophthalmopathy.

This TCR was sampled from a woman aged 25-40 years with Graves disease. The specimen comprised peripheral blood mononuclear cells (PBMCs), sampled at new diagnosis, from a patient treated with antithyroid drugs. The chain recombines TRBV20-1 with TRBJ2-7; perhaps TRBD2 as D (6 bases). The CDR3 DNA reads as TGCAGTGCTCGGGAGACCTACGAGCAGTACTTC. This translates into CSARETYEQYF.